Included here is one TCR beta chain sequence, with context. Its specificity is unknown. This specimen belongs to a study of human T cells and chemical hapten exposure. CDR3 length equals 16 residues. TCRdb re-derived calls from the RACE reads in MiXCR, one entry per CDR3 protein. The profile shows 97,000 or so distinct CDR3 sequences, less than 35% of them singletons. Regarding time point: patch test 3, about 24 weeks after DPC sensitization. Stated treatment: therapeutic diphenylcyclopropenone sensitization with weekly scalp DPC. Every donor had alopecia and was 18 to 70 years old; all were suitable for DPC. Unfractionated whole blood yielded the extracted total RNA. Whole-study findings and limits: Those TCRs sitting above 1 in 1000 frequency stayed the same with DPC sensitization.

This TCR derives from a man in his forties with alopecia areata. Some clones in this sample may be carry-over from other donors' samples. The genes are TRBV12-2 and TRBJ1-5; the D call TRBD1 from the table was never checked on the DNA. TRBV12-2 corresponds to a pseudogene. The sequences come from whole blood, collected in connection with sensitization to the hapten diphenylcyclopropenone (DPC). CDR3 DNA: TGTGCAAGTCGCAGCGGACAGTCTATAAGCAATCAGCCCCAGCATTTT. Its translation is CASRSGQSISNQPQHF.